These 18 T cell receptor beta chains were sequenced from one sample in a study of cytomegalovirus exposure and HLA in healthy donors. The PCR was carried out with 60 Vbeta primers and 13 Jbeta primers. The method was immunoSEQ multiplex PCR; TCRdb's version includes in-frame clones alone and lacks a portion of them. This sample has around 150,000 clones, with approximately 79% found just once. Specimen: PBMCs. The receptor source for this set is a man aged 50-59 years in good health and CMV-seropositive.

J is TRBJ2-6 and V is TRBV5-8; tentatively, D is TRBD1 (5 bases). The CDR3 length is 17 residues. Per germline, CDR1 SGHTS and CDR2 YDEGEE. Trimming took 0 bases from V and 2 from J, leaving 12 bases between them. The CDR3 loop is CASSLASGSAGANVLTF. CDR3 nucleotide sequence: TGTGCCAGCAGCTTGGCCTCAGGGTCTGCTGGGGCCAACGTCCTGACTTTC.

The chain joins TRBV19 to TRBJ2-3; perhaps TRBD1 as D (5 bases). This CDR3 has 16 amino acids. V was shortened by 3 bases and J by 2 bases, with 15 bases between the two germline ends. Germline CDR1 is LNHDA and CDR2 is SQIVND (reference sequence). The CDR3 DNA sequence: TGTGCCAGTAGTATGGTTTACAGGTCTAACACAGATACGCAGTATTTT. Translating gives CASSMVYRSNTDTQYF.

The rearrangement links TRBV7-2 to TRBJ1-3; 7 nucleotides match TRBD1. Germline CDR1 SGHTA, CDR2 FQGNSA. V shed 5 bases and J 2 bases; nucleotides not matched to a gene: 9. The CDR3 consists of 16 residues. The CDR3 loop is CASSRNFDRAGNTIYF. CDR3 bases: TGTGCCAGCAGCCGTAATTTTGACAGGGCTGGAAACACCATATATTTT.

This clone was recorded a few times. The rearrangement uses TRBV7-8 and TRBJ1-3; TRBD1 matches 7 bases. This CDR3 comprises 15 residues. Germline lookup yields CDR1 SGHVS and CDR2 FQNEAQ. After removal of 2 bases from V and 4 bases from J, the junction contained 5 bases not matched to a gene. DNA of the CDR3: TGTGCCAGCAGCTTATCACAGGGGAAAGGAAACACCATATATTTT. Its translation is CASSLSQGKGNTIYF.

This clone has a handful of counts. The chain combines TRBV2 with TRBJ2-7, with 7 bases identical to TRBD1. The V gene end was trimmed by 6 bases and the J gene end by 7 bases; junction bases not matched to a gene: 6. Germline loops: CDR1 SNHLY, CDR2 FYNNEI. This CDR3 comprises 12 residues. The CDR3 sequence: CASRDRVLEQYF. DNA for the CDR3: TGTGCCAGCAGAGACAGGGTTTTGGAGCAGTACTTC.

This clone was recorded a few times. The chain employs TRBV10-3 and TRBJ1-1; 8 nucleotides line up with TRBD1. The J segment lost 7 bases and the V segment lost 0 bases, leaving 10 bases of the junction unmatched. CDR1 and CDR2 (germline): ENHRY, SYGVKD. The CDR3 has 16 residues. CDR3 residues: CAISESLYRGKGEAFF. CDR3 DNA sequence: TGTGCCATCAGTGAGTCGTTGTACAGGGGGAAAGGTGAAGCTTTCTTT.

In regard to this clone: The germline gene is not matched at one end of the junction; a read error may be the cause. The chain links TRBV6-6 to TRBJ2-5; the D gene is possibly TRBD2 (5 bases). The length of the CDR3 is 11 residues. The germline V gene has CDR1 MNHNY and CDR2 SVGAGI (reference sequence). The CDR3: CASGNGETQYF. The CDR3 DNA follows: TGCGCCTCGGGGAATGGAGAGACCCAGTACTTC.

The chain employs TRBV7-2 and TRBJ1-1; 11 nucleotides line up with TRBD1. The trim removed 3 bases at V and 4 bases at J, leaving 4 bases unmatched. The CDR3 spans 15 residues. Germline CDR1 SGHTA, CDR2 FQGNSA. The CDR3 region is CASSLSGTGGTEAFF. In DNA, the CDR3 is TGTGCCAGCAGCTTGTCCGGGACAGGGGGCACTGAAGCTTTCTTT.

This rearrangement joins TRBV18 to TRBJ2-1; 8 bases are shared with TRBD2. CDR1 KGHSH and CDR2 LQKENI come from the germline V gene. J gave up 7 bases and V 1 base, and 9 bases lay outside the gene matches. The length of the CDR3 is 16 residues. The CDR3 bases are TGTGCCAGCTCACCACGGTCGAGCGGGAGTGATAATGAGCAGTTCTTC. Amino acid sequence: CASSPRSSGSDNEQFF.

The chain carries TRBV7-2 and TRBJ2-1; 11 bases fit TRBD1. The CDR3 loop spans 15 amino acids. Per germline, CDR1 SGHTA and CDR2 FQGNSA. Unmatched junction bases numbered 4, after V lost 5 bases and J lost 4 bases. CDR3 bases: TGTGCCAGCAGCACCGGGACAGGGGGGTACAATGAGCAGTTCTTC. It yields the protein CASSTGTGGYNEQFF.

This chain links TRBV6-5 with TRBJ1-2; TRBD1 matches 10 bases. The germline gives CDR1 MNHEY, CDR2 SVGAGI. V shed 0 bases, J shed 7 bases, and the junction held 5 bases outside the gene matches. The CDR3 is 15 residues long. CDR3 amino acids: CASSYSGQGISGYTF. Written as DNA, the CDR3 is TGTGCCAGCAGTTACTCGGGACAGGGGATAAGTGGCTACACCTTC.

V usage is TRBV19 and J usage is TRBJ1-2, with 7 positions matching TRBD1. The CDR3 runs to 15 residues. Germline V gene sequence: CDR1 LNHDA, CDR2 SQIVND (reference sequence). V shed 5 bases and J 3 bases; nucleotides not matched to a gene: 9. The CDR3 coding sequence is TGTGCCAGTAGTGTAACTCTGAGGGGGCACTATGGCTACACCTTC. This gives the protein CASSVTLRGHYGYTF.

The chain uses TRBV6-5 and TRBJ1-1, with a weak D call TRBD1 (6 bases). V lost 2 bases and J 10 bases, leaving 14 bases between the germline ends. This CDR3 is built from 13 residues. Germline CDR1 reads MNHEY; CDR2 reads SVGAGI. CDR3 in DNA: TGTGCCAGCAGTTACGGGACACCTCCCGTAGCTTTCTTT. It encodes CASSYGTPPVAFF.

The V and J genes are TRBV4-1 and TRBJ2-7, with D tentatively TRBD2 (7 bases). Germline CDR1 reads MGHRA; CDR2 reads YSYEKL. The CDR3 loop spans 17 amino acids. The V end lost 1 base, the J end lost 4 bases, and 20 bases lay between the germline ends. The CDR3 DNA sequence: TGCGCCAGCAGCCAAGCCATCGTGGGAGGGGGTGCGTACGAGCAGTACTTC. It translates to CASSQAIVGGGAYEQYF.

J is TRBJ1-3 and V is TRBV5-5; D unclear. V lost 4 bases and J lost 0, with 11 bases in between. Germline CDR1 SGHKS, CDR2 YYEKEE (reference sequence). CDR3 length: 15 amino acids. CDR3 residues: CASSHGGSSGNTIYF. The CDR3 DNA reads TGTGCCAGCAGCCATGGCGGGAGCTCTGGAAACACCATATATTTT.

J is TRBJ2-2 and V is TRBV27; TRBD2 matches at 8 bases. V trimming: 6 bases; J trimming: 4 bases; junction bases outside the gene matches: 10. This CDR3 contains 16 residues. From germline, CDR1 is MNHEY and CDR2 SMNVEV (reference sequence). CDR3 sequence: CASSYLAGTTTGELFF. CDR3 DNA: TGTGCCAGCAGCTATTTAGCGGGAACCACCACCGGGGAGCTGTTTTTT.

Comments on this clone: One end of the junction varies from germline; a read error may be responsible. The chain links TRBV7-2 to TRBJ2-7; unclear D gene. This CDR3 contains 13 residues. Germline-derived CDR1 and CDR2 are SGHTA and FQGNSA. CDR3 bases: TGTGCCAGCAGCTCCTTAGACTCCCACGAGCAGTACTTC. Protein product: CASSSLDSHEQYF.

V gene TRBV5-1 combines with J gene TRBJ1-3, with a possible D match to TRBD1 (5 bases). V was shortened by 0 bases and J by 0 bases, with 7 bases between the two germline ends. From germline, CDR1 is SGHRS and CDR2 YFSETQ. The CDR3 sequence is 15 residues long. CDR3 sequence (DNA): TGCGCCAGCAGCTTGGATACAGGCTCTGGAAACACCATATATTTT. Translating it yields CASSLDTGSGNTIYF.